These 24 T cell receptor beta chains came from one sample sequenced in a study of low-dose radiotherapy and immunotherapy resistance in tumors. Time point described: before trial treatment. TRAV- and TRBV-specific primers were used for first-strand cDNA, which covered alpha and beta chains. A constant-region primer paired with the V-primer adapter amplified TCRs over about 19 PCR cycles. TCRdb passed the reads through MiXCR, listing each CDR3 protein once. The sample has 85,000 to 100,000 distinct CDR3 sequences, more than 7.5% seen once. Here the sequenced sample was PBMCs, taken before treatment. The source is a male donor with prostate cancer.

This clonotype has ten or more counts. CDR3: CSVMDRVLTDTQYF. CDR3 bases: TGCAGCGTGATGGACAGGGTCCTCACAGATACGCAGTATTTT. The chain employs TRBV29-1 and TRBJ2-3, with 8 bases aligning to TRBD1. Germline V gene sequence: CDR1 SQVTM, CDR2 ANQGSEA. The CDR3 sequence is 14 residues long. V lost 6 bases to trimming and J lost 2 bases; unmatched junction nucleotides: 7.

This clonotype was detected ten times or more. The gene calls are TRBV2 and TRBJ1-5, with TRBD1 matching over 7 bases. With 4 bases clipped from V and 1 base from J, the junction kept 1 base outside the gene matches. Per the germline V gene, CDR1 is SNHLY and CDR2 is FYNNEI. This CDR3 has 14 amino acids. The CDR3 DNA follows: TGTGCCAGCAGTGGACAGGGAAGCAATCAGCCCCAGCATTTT. It is translated as CASSGQGSNQPQHF. Full variable domain (outside the CDR3, taken from reference TRBV2 and TRBJ1-5): EPEVTQTPSHQVTQMGQEVILRCVPISNHLYFYWYRQILGQKVEFLVSFYNNEISEKSEIFDDQFSVERPDGSNFTLKIRSTKLEDSAMYFCASSGQGSNQPQHFGDGTRLSIL.

This clonotype occurred many times. V and J are TRBV18 and TRBJ1-5, with D possibly matching TRBD1 (5 bases). CDR1 and CDR2 (germline): KGHSH, LQKENI. V lost 0 bases, J lost 3 bases, and 12 bases lay in between. The CDR3 has 16 residues. Here the CDR3 DNA reads TGTGCCAGCTCACCACCGGGACTGGCGGCCAATCAGCCCCAGCATTTT. It translates to CASSPPGLAANQPQHF.

This clonotype came up many times. The V and J genes are TRBV6-2 or TRBV6-3 and TRBJ2-7; 16 bases line up with TRBD2. J gave up 5 bases and V 2 bases, and 9 bases lay outside the gene matches. From germline, CDR1 is MNHEY and CDR2 SVGEGT. There are 18 residues in the CDR3. The chain's CDR3 is CASSYDPGLAGGPHEQYF. The CDR3 region has the DNA TGTGCCAGCAGTTACGATCCGGGACTAGCGGGAGGGCCTCACGAGCAGTACTTC.

This clonotype was detected ten times or more. This chain connects TRBV20-1 to TRBJ2-1; 10 positions match TRBD1. This CDR3 spans 18 amino acids. The trim removed 5 bases at V and 4 bases at J, leaving 17 bases unmatched. The germline V gene encodes CDR1 DFQATT and CDR2 SNEGSKA (reference sequence). DNA for the CDR3: TGCAGTGCTCCTAGACAGGGGGCCCGCAGGGCCATATACAATGAGCAGTTCTTC. Translating it yields CSAPRQGARRAIYNEQFF.

This clonotype was seen ten or more times. This chain joins TRBV6-2 or TRBV6-3 and TRBJ2-3; D is unresolved. The CDR3 has 15 amino acids. V was trimmed by 2 bases and J by 1 base, leaving 10 bases between them. Germline assignment: CDR1 MNHEY and CDR2 SVGEGT. The DNA for the CDR3 is TGTGCCAGCAGTTACAAGGGTTCAGGCACAGATACGCAGTATTTT. The encoded protein is CASSYKGSGTDTQYF.

This clonotype was observed at least ten times. The genes are TRBV7-2 and TRBJ2-7; TRBD1 matches 8 bases. Trimming cost V 3 bases and J 3 bases; bases outside gene matches: 7. Germline V gene sequence: CDR1 SGHTA, CDR2 FQGNSA. The CDR3 spans 15 residues. The CDR3 nucleotides read TGTGCCAGCAGCTTTAGCCCGGACAGGGTCTACGAGCAGTACTTC. Its protein product is CASSFSPDRVYEQYF.

This clonotype was detected ten times or more. The chain recombines TRBV20-1 with TRBJ2-1, with 8 bases identical to TRBD1. Germline CDR1 is DFQATT and CDR2 is SNEGSKA (reference sequence). This CDR3 has 16 amino acids. With 1 base clipped from V and 8 bases from J, the junction kept 13 bases outside the gene matches. The CDR3 reads CSARGGTTGANDEQFF. DNA of the CDR3: TGCAGTGCTAGAGGCGGGACGACAGGGGCGAACGATGAGCAGTTCTTC.

At least ten counts were recorded for this clonotype. V usage is TRBV5-4 and J usage is TRBJ2-3, with TRBD2 matching over 10 bases. CDR1 is SGHNT, CDR2 YYREEE, per germline (reference sequence). This CDR3 contains 16 residues. The ends lost 4 bases at V and 4 bases at J; junction bases unmatched: 9. CDR3 residues: CASSARAGGGADTQYF. For the CDR3, the DNA is TGTGCCAGCAGCGCACGAGCGGGAGGGGGGGCAGATACGCAGTATTTT.

This clonotype has a count of ten or more. The V call is TRBV6-6, the J call TRBJ2-7; 9 bases match TRBD1. This CDR3 is 11 amino acids long. The germline CDR1 and CDR2 sequences are MNHNY and SVGAGI (reference sequence). The J segment lost 4 bases and the V segment lost 11 bases, leaving 3 bases of the junction unmatched. CDR3 amino acids: CACGQGYEQYF. As DNA, the CDR3 is TGTGCCTGCGGACAGGGGTACGAGCAGTACTTC.

As for this clonotype: A far larger clone is only one base removed, so a read error is likely. This chain links TRBV7-4 with TRBJ2-7; D call uncertain. Deletions cut 6 bases from V and 0 bases from J, with 12 bases between. The CDR3 has 14 amino acids. The V gene's germline CDR1 is SGHVT and CDR2 SQSDAQ. The CDR3 sequence: CASSLGISSYEQYF. The CDR3 DNA follows: TGTGCCAGCAGTTTGGGCATTAGCTCCTACGAGCAGTACTTC.

This clonotype was recorded many times. This chain links TRBV20-1 with TRBJ2-1, with 11 bases that match TRBD2. Germline values: CDR1 DFQATT, CDR2 SNEGSKA (reference sequence). V trimming: 3 bases; J trimming: 8 bases; junction bases outside the gene matches: 6. This CDR3 spans 14 amino acids. The DNA of the CDR3 is TGCAGTGCTAGTGATAGCGGGAGGGTGGATGAGCAGTTCTTC. This gives the protein CSASDSGRVDEQFF.

This clonotype was observed at least ten times. This chain joins TRBV29-1 and TRBJ2-3; 8 bases match TRBD1. Germline loops: CDR1 SQVTM, CDR2 ANQGSEA. The CDR3 extends over 13 amino acids. J gave up 4 bases and V 7 bases, and 7 bases lay outside the gene matches. The CDR3 spells CSGGQGGADTQYF. DNA of the CDR3: TGCAGCGGAGGACAGGGCGGGGCAGATACGCAGTATTTT.

This clonotype has ten or more counts. The rearrangement links TRBV28 to TRBJ2-1; the match to TRBD2 covers 12 bases. Trimming at V came to 1 base and at J to 6 bases, leaving 1 base not matched to a gene. There are 15 residues in the CDR3. Germline V gene sequence: CDR1 MDHEN, CDR2 SYDVKM. This CDR3 reads CASSLSSGRVNEQFF. CDR3 bases: TGTGCCAGCAGTTTATCTAGCGGGAGGGTCAATGAGCAGTTCTTC. Full variable domain (remainder filled in from reference TRBV28 and TRBJ2-1): DVKVTQSSRYLVKRTGEKVFLECVQDMDHENMFWYRQDPGLGLRLIYFSYDVKMKEKGDIPEGYSVSREKKERFSLILESASTNQTSMYLCASSLSSGRVNEQFFGPGTRLTVL.

This clonotype showed up many times. The chain recombines TRBV2 with TRBJ2-3, with 9 nucleotides matching TRBD1. The germline CDR1 and CDR2 sequences are SNHLY and FYNNEI. This CDR3 has 13 residues. The CDR3 DNA follows: TGTGCTAGGGGGACAGGGTCGACAGATACGCAGTATTTT. This sequence encodes CARGTGSTDTQYF.

The sample holds many counts of this clonotype. J is TRBJ1-1 and V is TRBV29-1, with 12 bases fitting TRBD1. J was trimmed by 11 bases and V by 3 bases; bases with no gene match: 13. CDR3 size: 15 residues. The V gene's germline CDR1 is SQVTM and CDR2 ANQGSEA. The CDR3 here is CSVESLWDRGRRAFF. The CDR3 region has the DNA TGCAGCGTTGAGAGCCTATGGGACAGGGGGCGGAGGGCTTTCTTT.

This clonotype has a handful of counts. The chain links TRBV5-1 to TRBJ2-5; possibly TRBD2 for D (6 bases). This CDR3 has 15 amino acids. The V and J ends lost 0 bases and 5 bases respectively, with 14 bases between them. From germline, CDR1 is SGHRS and CDR2 YFSETQ. CDR3 bases: TGCGCCAGCAGCTTGGGGACTACCAATGGGGAGACCCAGTACTTC. Amino acid sequence: CASSLGTTNGETQYF.

This clonotype was recorded at least ten times. Compared with germline, one end of the junction differs, possibly owing to a read error. The V and J genes are TRBV12-3 or TRBV12-4 and TRBJ2-1, with TRBD2 matching 10 bases. The CDR3 is made up of 13 amino acids. The CDR3 protein is CASSPTSGRARDF. The CDR3 bases are TGTGCCAGCAGTCCGACCAGCGGGAGGGCCCGGGACTTC.

This clonotype was seen at least ten times. The chain couples TRBV6-5 to TRBJ2-7; 10 bases match TRBD1. Germline CDR1 MNHEY, CDR2 SVGAGI. The CDR3 spans 15 residues. V was pared by 5 bases and J by 3 bases, with 7 bases of the junction left unmatched. The CDR3 is CASSTGTGVVYEQYF. As DNA, the CDR3 is TGTGCCAGCAGTACCGGGACAGGGGTTGTCTACGAGCAGTACTTC.

With regard to this clonotype: This likely stems from a read error, as it lies one base from a far larger clone. This rearrangement joins TRBV6-1 to TRBJ2-1; D possibly corresponds to TRBD2 (6 bases). V was shortened by 8 bases and J by 10 bases, with 21 bases between the two germline ends. Germline CDR1 reads MNHNS; CDR2 reads SASEGT. The CDR3 is 14 residues long. DNA of the CDR3: TGTGCCAGCTCCCATGGGGGAGGCAGTTCCGAGCAGTTCTTC. This sequence encodes CASSHGGGSSEQFF.

This clonotype was observed at least ten times. J is TRBJ2-3 and V is TRBV7-2; D remains ambiguous. The germline V and J ends were trimmed by 1 base and 0 bases, with 11 bases remaining between them. Germline V CDR1 and CDR2: SGHTA, FQGNSA. The CDR3 totals 16 residues. The CDR3 sequence: CASSLDARFSTDTQYF. The DNA for the CDR3 is TGTGCCAGCAGCTTAGATGCGAGGTTTAGCACAGATACGCAGTATTTT.

This clonotype occurred many times. The chain uses TRBV19 and TRBJ1-4, with D possibly matching TRBD1 (5 bases). CDR1 is LNHDA and CDR2 is SQIVND in the germline V gene (reference sequence). V lost 6 bases to trimming and J lost 5 bases, with 16 bases between them. The CDR3 covers 15 residues. The DNA for the CDR3 is TGTGCCAGTAGAGGGAGCTCGCGGGGGAATGAAAAACTGTTTTTT. This sequence encodes CASRGSSRGNEKLFF.

The chain couples TRBV20-1 to TRBJ2-7; 9 nucleotides agree with TRBD1. The germline V gene has CDR1 DFQATT and CDR2 SNEGSKA (reference sequence). There are 13 residues in the CDR3. The J segment lost 5 bases and the V segment lost 3 bases, leaving 5 bases of the junction unmatched. The CDR3 sequence: CSASRTGVHEQYF. In DNA, the CDR3 is TGCAGTGCTAGTAGGACAGGGGTCCACGAGCAGTACTTC.

This clonotype was seen at least ten times. The CDR3 region is CSAPGGTYNSPLHF. The CDR3 DNA reads as TGCAGTGCCCCGGGAGGGACCTATAATTCACCCCTCCACTTT. This chain uses TRBV20-1 with TRBJ1-6; D not certain. Deletions cut 6 bases from V and 2 bases from J, with 11 bases between. Germline CDR1 reads DFQATT; CDR2 reads SNEGSKA (reference sequence). This CDR3 is built from 14 residues.